One and the same sample provided the 9 T cell receptor beta chains below, sequenced in a study of T cell changes during pregnancy in multiple sclerosis. Sequenced by immunoSEQ multiplex PCR; TCRdb stores in-frame clones only, minus some. The table has 45,000 to 55,000 clones, 85% to 95% seen once. Source: CD4+ T cells from peripheral blood mononuclear cells, taken in the second trimester of pregnancy. Receptor source: a female donor in good health, enrolled as a control in a pregnancy study.

This clone was observed a single time. The J gene is TRBJ1-1, the V gene TRBV20-1; D not resolved. Germline loops: CDR1 DFQATT, CDR2 SNEGSKA (reference sequence). V dropped 6 bases and J dropped 11 bases, with 7 bases sitting between them. CDR3 size: 8 residues. The CDR3 is CSAGGAFF. The CDR3, as DNA: TGCAGTGCGGGAGGTGCTTTCTTT.

This chain joins TRBV5-4 and TRBJ2-7, with TRBD2 identical over 9 bases. The CDR3 is made up of 14 amino acids. The junction had 9 bases not matched to a gene; V was cut back by 4 bases and J by 7 bases. Germline V lookup: CDR1 SGHNT, CDR2 YYREEE (reference sequence). This CDR3 is CASSPGVAGEEQYF. The CDR3 nucleotides are TGTGCCAGCAGCCCGGGAGTAGCGGGGGAAGAGCAGTACTTC.

This rearrangement joins TRBV6-5 to TRBJ2-5; TRBD2 matches 10 bases. This CDR3 has 14 residues. V dropped 8 bases and J dropped 4; count of bases not matched to a gene: 7. Germline CDR1 reads MNHEY; CDR2 reads SVGAGI. CDR3 bases: TGTGCCAGCCGGGGGCTAGCGGGGGTAGAGACCCAGTACTTC. Protein product: CASRGLAGVETQYF.

V gene TRBV9 combines with J gene TRBJ2-2; TRBD2 matches at 13 bases. V lost 3 bases and J lost 6; bases outside the gene matches: 5. Germline V gives CDR1 SGDLS, CDR2 YYNGEE. The CDR3 runs to 16 residues. The CDR3 here is CASSATSGGAAGELFF. CDR3 DNA: TGTGCCAGCAGCGCAACTAGCGGGGGGGCCGCCGGGGAGCTGTTTTTT.

J is TRBJ1-1 and V is TRBV16; tentative D call: TRBD1 (5 bases). Trimming stripped 7 bases from V and 3 bases from J, with 15 bases between. The germline V gene encodes CDR1 KGHSY and CDR2 FQNENV. CDR3 length equals 14 residues. Written as DNA, the CDR3 is TGTGCCAGCACACGATCGGGGGTTGACACTGAAGCTTTCTTT. Protein sequence: CASTRSGVDTEAFF.

The CDR3 protein is CASSQVLSDYGYTF. For the CDR3, the DNA is TGCGCCAGCAGCCAAGTATTGTCTGACTATGGCTACACCTTC. The J gene is TRBJ1-2, the V gene TRBV4-1; D gene unclear. V was shortened by 1 base and J by 3 bases, with 9 bases between the two germline ends. This CDR3 has 14 residues. Germline CDR1 and CDR2: MGHRA and YSYEKL.

The chain employs TRBV19 and TRBJ1-3; TRBD1 matches 7 bases. This CDR3 has 14 amino acids. Per germline, CDR1 LNHDA and CDR2 SQIVND (reference sequence). V lost 8 bases, J lost 4 bases, and 8 bases stayed unmatched. The CDR3 sequence: CASRTEGAGNTIYF. CDR3 nucleotides: TGTGCCAGTCGGACCGAGGGGGCGGGAAACACCATATATTTT.

This clone came up once. The rearrangement uses TRBV30 and TRBJ2-7, with D perhaps TRBD2 (7 bases). The CDR3 totals 13 residues. The V and J ends lost 4 bases and 7 bases respectively, with 17 bases between them. Germline-derived CDR1 and CDR2 are GTSNPN and SVGIG (reference sequence). CDR3 in amino acids: CAWTPLQGGEQYF. The CDR3 DNA sequence: TGTGCCTGGACTCCTTTACAGGGAGGGGAGCAGTACTTC.

The chain couples TRBV7-2 to TRBJ2-7; TRBD2 matches at 7 bases. This CDR3 contains 17 residues. With 5 bases clipped from V and 7 bases from J, the junction kept 20 bases outside the gene matches. Germline loops: CDR1 SGHTA, CDR2 FQGNSA. The DNA for the CDR3 is TGTGCCAGCAGCCTGATATCCCTGGGCGGGAGATCGGGGGAGCAGTACTTC. The encoded protein is CASSLISLGGRSGEQYF.